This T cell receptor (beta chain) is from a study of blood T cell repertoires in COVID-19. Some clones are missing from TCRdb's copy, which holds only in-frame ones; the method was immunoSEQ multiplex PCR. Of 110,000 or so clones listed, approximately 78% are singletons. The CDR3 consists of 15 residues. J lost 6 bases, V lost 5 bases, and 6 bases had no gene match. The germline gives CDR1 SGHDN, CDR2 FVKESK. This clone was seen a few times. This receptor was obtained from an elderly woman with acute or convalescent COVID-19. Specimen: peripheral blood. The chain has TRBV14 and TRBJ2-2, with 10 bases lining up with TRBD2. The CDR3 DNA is TGTGCCAGCAGCGTTGTCGGGACTAGCGCCGGGGAGCTGTTTTTT. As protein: CASSVVGTSAGELFF.